These 28 T cell receptor beta chains originate from one sample sequenced in a study of blood T cell repertoires in COVID-19. Libraries were prepared by immunoSEQ multiplex PCR; TCRdb keeps only in-frame clonotypes and omits some of them. The sample shows some 160,000 clones, over 70% of them seen only once. The sample consisted of peripheral blood. These receptors were collected from a middle-aged man with active or convalescent COVID-19.

This clone has only one observation. V gene TRBV28 combines with J gene TRBJ1-2; 7 positions agree with TRBD1. The CDR3 spans 10 residues. CDR1 is MDHEN, CDR2 SYDVKM, per germline. Written as DNA, the CDR3 is TGTACTACAGGGGCTGGTGGCTACACCTTC. Translated: CTTGAGGYTF.

V usage is TRBV7-3 and J usage is TRBJ2-6; D is uncertain. There are 15 residues in the CDR3. Trimming stripped 5 bases from V and 2 bases from J, with 10 bases between. CDR1 is SGHTA and CDR2 is FQGTGA in the germline V gene. The CDR3 loop is CASSTPDPGANVLTF. For the CDR3, the DNA is TGTGCCAGCAGCACGCCAGATCCTGGGGCCAACGTCCTGACTTTC.

V gene TRBV7-3 combines with J gene TRBJ2-1, with D unresolved. The CDR3 spans 16 residues. With 0 bases removed from V and 0 bases from J, the gap between germline ends came to 9 bases. Germline V gives CDR1 SGHTA, CDR2 FQGTGA. In DNA, the CDR3 is TGTGCCAGCAGCTTAACGAGGATCGACTCCTACAATGAGCAGTTCTTC. This codes for CASSLTRIDSYNEQFF. The full variable domain, its missing parts supplied by reference TRBV7-3 and TRBJ2-1, is GAGVSQTPSNKVTEKGKYVELRCDPISGHTALYWYRQSLGQGPEFLIYFQGTGAADDSGLPNDRFFAVRPEGSVSTLKIQRTERGDSAVYLCASSLTRIDSYNEQFFGPGTRLTVL.

The chain recombines TRBV5-1 with TRBJ2-3, with D possibly matching TRBD2 (6 bases). Trimming took 2 bases from V and 0 from J, leaving 7 bases between them. CDR3 length equals 14 residues. The germline V gene has CDR1 SGHRS and CDR2 YFSETQ. The CDR3 loop is CASSFGGSTDTQYF. As DNA, the CDR3 is TGCGCCAGCAGCTTCGGAGGGAGCACAGATACGCAGTATTTT.

The V and J genes are TRBV29-1 and TRBJ2-7, with 9 bases lining up with TRBD2. V lost 3 bases, J lost 1 base, and 7 bases stayed unmatched. This CDR3 comprises 15 residues. CDR1 is SQVTM and CDR2 is ANQGSEA in the germline V gene. CDR3 residues: CSVEKRLAGSYEQYF. The CDR3 coding sequence is TGCAGCGTTGAGAAGAGGCTAGCGGGGTCCTACGAGCAGTACTTC.

This sequence joins TRBV6-1 and TRBJ2-5; 13 nucleotides agree with TRBD2. V trimming: 4 bases; J trimming: 5 bases; junction bases outside the gene matches: 10. Germline assignment: CDR1 MNHNS and CDR2 SASEGT. This CDR3 is built from 17 residues. CDR3 in amino acids: CASSALLAGGGVETQYF. CDR3 nucleotide sequence: TGTGCCAGCAGTGCCCTACTAGCGGGAGGGGGTGTGGAGACCCAGTACTTC.

The rearrangement links TRBV21-1 to TRBJ1-5; TRBD1 is taken as the D call from the table, unchecked against the DNA. TRBV21-1 is reported as a pseudogene. The CDR3 has 16 amino acids. The CDR3 loop reads CASSEEWGQVNQPQHF. CDR3 sequence (DNA): TGTGCCAGCAGCGAGGAATGGGGACAGGTCAATCAGCCCCAGCATTTT.

This sequence joins TRBV7-2 and TRBJ2-7; TRBD1 might be the D (6 bases). The CDR3 consists of 12 residues. Trimming left V 5 bases short and J 4 bases short, with 9 bases between. The germline gives CDR1 SGHTA, CDR2 FQGNSA. The CDR3 nucleotides are TGTGCCAGCAGCCTCCAGGGGTACGAGCAGTACTTC. This codes for CASSLQGYEQYF.

This chain links TRBV2 with TRBJ2-1; a possible D gene is TRBD1 (5 bases). The V gene lost 4 bases and the J gene lost 0 bases, with 10 bases spanning the gap. Germline assignment: CDR1 SNHLY and CDR2 FYNNEI. The CDR3 totals 15 residues. The CDR3 loop is CASSALDSSYNEQFF. For the CDR3, the DNA is TGTGCCAGCAGTGCTCTCGACAGCTCCTACAATGAGCAGTTCTTC.

This clone was detected only once. This chain joins TRBV24-1 and TRBJ2-1; the match to TRBD2 covers 10 bases. The CDR3 runs to 16 residues. Germline trimming cut 0 bases from V and 7 bases from J; bases unmatched to any gene: 5. From germline, CDR1 is KGHDR and CDR2 SFDVKD. The CDR3 here is CATSDLRQRGGNEQFF. The CDR3, as DNA: TGTGCCACCAGTGATTTGAGGCAGCGGGGGGGGAATGAGCAGTTCTTC.

For the CDR3, the DNA is TGTGCCAGCAGTTCCGGGACAGTAGGAAACACCATATATTTT. It codes for CASSSGTVGNTIYF. The V call is TRBV7-2, the J call TRBJ1-3; 7 positions match TRBD1. The germline gives CDR1 SGHTA, CDR2 FQGNSA. This CDR3 spans 14 amino acids. Trimming cost V 6 bases and J 4 bases; bases outside gene matches: 6.

The chain has TRBV27 and TRBJ2-7; 13 bases map to TRBD2. Trimming took 5 bases from V and 3 from J; bases not matched to a gene: 4. This CDR3 is 15 amino acids long. CDR1 MNHEY and CDR2 SMNVEV come from the germline V gene (reference sequence). CDR3 in amino acids: CASSQGTSGIYEQYF. The CDR3, as DNA: TGTGCCAGCAGTCAAGGGACTAGCGGGATCTACGAGCAGTACTTC.

The chain couples TRBV5-1 to TRBJ1-3; a possible D gene is TRBD1 (5 bases). V dropped 6 bases and J dropped 2 bases, with 12 bases sitting between them. Germline CDR1 and CDR2: SGHRS and YFSETQ. CDR3 length: 14 residues. The CDR3 loop reads CASKTQGTGNTIYF. The CDR3 DNA is TGCGCCAGCAAAACCCAGGGTACTGGAAACACCATATATTTT.

This clone has only a few counts. The V and J genes are TRBV20-1 and TRBJ2-1, with 9 bases that match TRBD2. Germline V CDR1 and CDR2: DFQATT, SNEGSKA (reference sequence). The CDR3 sequence is 11 residues long. After removal of 5 bases from V and 15 bases from J, the junction contained 8 bases not matched to a gene. CDR3 sequence reads: CSALSLAGAFF. The CDR3 DNA reads TGCAGTGCTCTATCACTAGCGGGCGCGTTCTTC.

The chain joins TRBV4-1 to TRBJ1-1, with unresolved D. V dropped 1 base and J dropped 2 bases, with 8 bases sitting between them. The CDR3 runs 14 residues. Germline lookup yields CDR1 MGHRA and CDR2 YSYEKL. The CDR3 coding sequence is TGCGCCAGCAGCCAAGGGTTGGGCAACACTGAAGCTTTCTTT. It specifies CASSQGLGNTEAFF.

Only a few counts were recorded for this clone. This sequence joins TRBV5-1 and TRBJ2-1; TRBD2 matches 10 bases. This CDR3 region has 15 residues. J lost 6 bases, V lost 4 bases, and 7 bases had no gene match. Germline V gene sequence: CDR1 SGHRS, CDR2 YFSETQ. The CDR3, as DNA: TGCGCCAGCAGCGGCTCCGGGACTAGCGTCAATGAGCAGTTCTTC. As protein: CASSGSGTSVNEQFF.

The V and J genes are TRBV19 and TRBJ1-5; D might be TRBD1 (6 bases). Trimming cost V 8 bases and J 4 bases, with 15 bases left between them. Germline V CDR1 and CDR2: LNHDA, SQIVND (reference sequence). The CDR3 runs 14 residues. CDR3 sequence: CASLKTGPNQPQHF. DNA for the CDR3: TGTGCCAGTCTCAAGACAGGCCCGAATCAGCCCCAGCATTTT.

This sequence joins TRBV7-3 and TRBJ2-1; no reliable D call. With 5 bases removed from V and 6 bases from J, the gap between germline ends came to 14 bases. The CDR3 is made up of 14 amino acids. CDR1 SGHTA and CDR2 FQGTGA come from the germline V gene. In DNA form, the CDR3 reads TGTGCCAGCAGCCTTTCTAGAGAAAGCAATGAGCAGTTCTTC. This translates into CASSLSRESNEQFF.

The V call is TRBV7-8, the J call TRBJ1-3, with a possible D match to TRBD1 (5 bases). CDR1 is SGHVS and CDR2 is FQNEAQ in the germline V gene. V dropped 4 bases and J dropped 0 bases, with 10 bases sitting between them. This CDR3 is built from 15 residues. The CDR3 sequence: CASSWGDRSGNTIYF. CDR3 sequence (DNA): TGTGCCAGCAGCTGGGGGGACCGCTCTGGAAACACCATATATTTT.

V usage is TRBV19 and J usage is TRBJ2-7, with D possibly TRBD1 on 5 matching bases. The CDR3 totals 15 residues. V lost 5 bases to trimming and J lost 0 bases, with 14 bases between them. The V gene's germline CDR1 is LNHDA and CDR2 SQIVND (reference sequence). The CDR3 nucleotides are TGTGCCAGTAGTGGGGCAGGGAACCCCTCCTACGAGCAGTACTTC. Protein sequence: CASSGAGNPSYEQYF.

This clone has only one observation. The rearrangement uses TRBV30 and TRBJ2-2; possibly TRBD1 for D (5 bases). Germline-derived CDR1 and CDR2 are GTSNPN and SVGIG (reference sequence). Trimming stripped 3 bases from V and 3 bases from J, with 11 bases between. This CDR3 has 14 residues. Here the CDR3 DNA reads TGTGCCTGGAGCTCAGGGCTCGACACCGGGGAGCTGTTTTTT. It translates to CAWSSGLDTGELFF.

This rearrangement joins TRBV2 to TRBJ2-2, with 11 bases matching TRBD2. The CDR3 consists of 15 residues. Germline trimming cut 6 bases from V and 5 bases from J; bases unmatched to any gene: 5. Germline values: CDR1 SNHLY, CDR2 FYNNEI. This CDR3 reads CASRRLAGKTGELFF. CDR3 nucleotide sequence: TGTGCCAGCAGGAGACTAGCGGGAAAAACCGGGGAGCTGTTTTTT.

V gene TRBV10-3 combines with J gene TRBJ2-7, with D possibly being TRBD2 (6 bases). Germline CDR1 ENHRY, CDR2 SYGVKD. V shed 4 bases and J shed 2 bases, with 15 bases lying between them. This CDR3 has 15 residues. The CDR3 here is CAISGRGPAAYEQYF. The CDR3 DNA reads TGTGCCATCAGTGGGAGGGGACCAGCGGCCTACGAGCAGTACTTC.

J is TRBJ2-7 and V is TRBV29-1; D is unclear. With 4 bases removed from V and 6 bases from J, the gap between germline ends came to 16 bases. The germline V gene has CDR1 SQVTM and CDR2 ANQGSEA. This CDR3 comprises 13 residues. CDR3 loop: CSVGGILGSEQYF. The CDR3 nucleotides are TGCAGCGTTGGTGGAATTCTAGGAAGCGAGCAGTACTTC.

For this clone: This may be a read error: a much more frequent sequence differs by one nucleotide. The identical CDR3 is also encoded by other nucleotide sequences in the sample. This chain uses TRBV11-2 with TRBJ2-7; D possibly corresponds to TRBD1 (5 bases). The V and J ends lost 1 base and 2 bases respectively, with 6 bases between them. The V gene's germline CDR1 is SGHAT and CDR2 FQNNGV. The CDR3 covers 13 residues. CDR3 sequence reads: CASSLGQTYEQYF. The CDR3 DNA reads as TGTGCCAGCAGCTTAGGACAGACCTACGAGCAGTACTTC.

The chain combines TRBV27 with TRBJ1-1; TRBD1 agrees at 9 bases. The germline gives CDR1 MNHEY, CDR2 SMNVEV (reference sequence). V lost 5 bases and J lost 3; bases outside the gene matches: 7. The CDR3 consists of 15 residues. This CDR3 reads CASSLGQGPYTEAFF. The CDR3, as DNA: TGTGCCAGCAGTCTGGGACAGGGTCCCTACACTGAAGCTTTCTTT.

J is TRBJ1-6 and V is TRBV13; D is unresolved. V lost 3 bases to trimming and J lost 4 bases, with 13 bases between them. Germline-derived CDR1 and CDR2 are PRHDT and FYEKMQ (reference sequence). The CDR3 consists of 16 residues. CDR3 in DNA: TGTGCCAGCAGCTTGGGCCCTCGGGGATATAATTCACCCCTCCACTTT. Amino acids: CASSLGPRGYNSPLHF.

This chain joins TRBV10-3 and TRBJ2-3, with 7 bases matching TRBD1. Unmatched junction bases numbered 9, after V lost 4 bases and J lost 5 bases. From germline, CDR1 is ENHRY and CDR2 SYGVKD. This CDR3 has 15 amino acids. CDR3 loop: CAISVGQGVGDTQYF. The CDR3 DNA follows: TGTGCCATCAGTGTGGGGCAGGGGGTAGGAGATACGCAGTATTTT.